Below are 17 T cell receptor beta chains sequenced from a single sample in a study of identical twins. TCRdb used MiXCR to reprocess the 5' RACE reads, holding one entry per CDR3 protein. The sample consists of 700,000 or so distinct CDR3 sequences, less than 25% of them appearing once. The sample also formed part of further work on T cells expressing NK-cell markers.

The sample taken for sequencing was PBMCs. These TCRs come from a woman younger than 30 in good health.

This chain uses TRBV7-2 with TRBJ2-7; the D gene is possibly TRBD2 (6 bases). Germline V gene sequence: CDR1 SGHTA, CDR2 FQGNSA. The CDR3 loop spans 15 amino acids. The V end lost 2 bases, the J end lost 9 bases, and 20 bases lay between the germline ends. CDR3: CASSLSVPSLGGQYF. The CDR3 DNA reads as TGTGCCAGCAGCTTATCCGTTCCTAGCTTGGGGGGGCAGTACTTC. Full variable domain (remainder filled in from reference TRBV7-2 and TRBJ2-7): GAGVSQSPSNKVTEKGKDVELRCDPISGHTALYWYRQSLGQGLEFLIYFQGNSAPDKSGLPSDRFSAERTGGSVSTLTIQRTQQEDSAVYLCASSLSVPSLGGQYFGPGTRLTVT.

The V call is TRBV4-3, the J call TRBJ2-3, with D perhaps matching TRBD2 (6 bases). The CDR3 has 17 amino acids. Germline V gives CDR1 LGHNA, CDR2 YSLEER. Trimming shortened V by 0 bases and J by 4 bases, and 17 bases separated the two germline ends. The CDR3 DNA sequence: TGCGCCAGCAGCCAAGATCCCCCCCCCGCGGGACCAGATACGCAGTATTTT. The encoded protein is CASSQDPPPAGPDTQYF.

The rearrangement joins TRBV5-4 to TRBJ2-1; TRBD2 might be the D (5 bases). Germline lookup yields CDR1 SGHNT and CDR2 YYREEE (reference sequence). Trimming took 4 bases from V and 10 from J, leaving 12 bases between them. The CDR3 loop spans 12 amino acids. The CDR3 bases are TGTGCCAGCAGCCCCTGGACGGGAGAGCAGTTCTTC. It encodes CASSPWTGEQFF.

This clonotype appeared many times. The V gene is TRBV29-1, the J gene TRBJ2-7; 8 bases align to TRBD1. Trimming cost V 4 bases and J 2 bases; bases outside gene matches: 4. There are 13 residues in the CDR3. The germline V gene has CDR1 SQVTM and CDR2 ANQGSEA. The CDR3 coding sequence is TGCAGCGTTGGGAACAGGGGGACCTACGAGCAGTACTTC. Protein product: CSVGNRGTYEQYF.

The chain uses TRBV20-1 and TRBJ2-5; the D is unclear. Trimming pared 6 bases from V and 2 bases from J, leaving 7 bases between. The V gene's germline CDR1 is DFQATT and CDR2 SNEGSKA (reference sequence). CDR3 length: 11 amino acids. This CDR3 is CSAKDQETQYF. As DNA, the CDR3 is TGCAGTGCCAAGGATCAAGAGACCCAGTACTTC.

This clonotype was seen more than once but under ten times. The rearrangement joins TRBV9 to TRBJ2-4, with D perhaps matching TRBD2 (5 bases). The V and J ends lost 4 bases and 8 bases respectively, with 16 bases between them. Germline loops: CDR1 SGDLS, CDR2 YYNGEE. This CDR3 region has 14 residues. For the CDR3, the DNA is TGTGCCAGCAGCCCGCGGACTGGGCTGGACATTCAGTACTTC. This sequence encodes CASSPRTGLDIQYF.

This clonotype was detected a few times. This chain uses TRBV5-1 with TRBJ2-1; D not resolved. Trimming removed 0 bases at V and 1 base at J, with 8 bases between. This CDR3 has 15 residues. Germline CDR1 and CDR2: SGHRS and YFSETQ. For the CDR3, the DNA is TGCGCCAGCAGCTTGGACTATCAATCCTACAATGAGCAGTTCTTC. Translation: CASSLDYQSYNEQFF.

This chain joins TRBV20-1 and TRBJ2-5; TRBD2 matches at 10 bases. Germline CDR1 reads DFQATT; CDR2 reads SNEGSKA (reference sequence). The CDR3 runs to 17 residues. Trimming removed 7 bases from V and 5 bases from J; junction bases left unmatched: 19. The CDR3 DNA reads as TGCAGTGGTCTGTCCTTAGCGGGAGGCCCACCAGGGGAGACCCAGTACTTC. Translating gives CSGLSLAGGPPGETQYF.

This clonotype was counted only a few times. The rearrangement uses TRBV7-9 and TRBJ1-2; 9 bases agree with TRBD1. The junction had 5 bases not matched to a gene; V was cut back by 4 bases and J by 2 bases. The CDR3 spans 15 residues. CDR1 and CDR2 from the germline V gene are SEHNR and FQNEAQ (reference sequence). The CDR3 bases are TGTGCCAGCAGCTCTCCCGGGACAGGGAACTATGGCTACACCTTC. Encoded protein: CASSSPGTGNYGYTF.

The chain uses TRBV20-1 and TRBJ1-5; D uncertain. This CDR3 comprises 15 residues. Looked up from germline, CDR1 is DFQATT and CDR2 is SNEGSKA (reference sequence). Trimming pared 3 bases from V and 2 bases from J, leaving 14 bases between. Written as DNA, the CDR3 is TGCAGTGCTAGGGTGGCGGGAGTAGGCAATCAGCCCCAGCATTTT. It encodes CSARVAGVGNQPQHF.

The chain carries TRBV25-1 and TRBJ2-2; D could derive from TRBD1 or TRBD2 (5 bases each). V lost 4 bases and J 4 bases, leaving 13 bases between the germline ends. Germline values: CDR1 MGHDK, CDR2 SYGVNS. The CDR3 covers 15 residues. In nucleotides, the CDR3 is TGTGCCAGCAGTGCCCCGGGACGCGGCACCGGGGAGCTGTTTTTT. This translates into CASSAPGRGTGELFF.

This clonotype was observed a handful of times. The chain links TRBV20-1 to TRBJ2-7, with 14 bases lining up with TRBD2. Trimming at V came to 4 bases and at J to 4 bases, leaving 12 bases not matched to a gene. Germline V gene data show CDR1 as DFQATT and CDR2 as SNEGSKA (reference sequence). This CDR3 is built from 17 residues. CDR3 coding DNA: TGCAGTGCTAAGGCCCCGGGACTAGCGGGAGTATATTACGAGCAGTACTTC. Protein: CSAKAPGLAGVYYEQYF.

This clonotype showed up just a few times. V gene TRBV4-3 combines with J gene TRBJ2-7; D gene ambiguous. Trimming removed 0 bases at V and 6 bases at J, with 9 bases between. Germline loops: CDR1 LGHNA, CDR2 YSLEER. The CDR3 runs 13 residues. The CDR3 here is CASSQEPWSEQYF. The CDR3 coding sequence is TGCGCCAGCAGCCAAGAGCCTTGGAGCGAGCAGTACTTC.

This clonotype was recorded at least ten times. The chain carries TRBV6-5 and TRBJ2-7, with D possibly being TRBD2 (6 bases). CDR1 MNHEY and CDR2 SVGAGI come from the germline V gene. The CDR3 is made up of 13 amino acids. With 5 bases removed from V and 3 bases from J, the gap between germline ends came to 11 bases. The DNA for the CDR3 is TGTGCCAGCAGTCCCGGGACTTACTACGAGCAGTACTTC. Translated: CASSPGTYYEQYF.

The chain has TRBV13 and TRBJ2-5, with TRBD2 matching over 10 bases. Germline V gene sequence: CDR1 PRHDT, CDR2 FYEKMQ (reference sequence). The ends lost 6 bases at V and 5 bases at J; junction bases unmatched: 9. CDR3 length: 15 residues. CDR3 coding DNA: TGTGCCAGCAGACCTAGCGGGAGAGCGTTTGAGACCCAGTACTTC. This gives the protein CASRPSGRAFETQYF.

CDR3 nucleotides: TGCAGTGCTAGAGTTCCGGGGGCGGACACTGAAGCTTTCTTT. The encoded protein is CSARVPGADTEAFF. The chain links TRBV20-1 to TRBJ1-1, with D possibly TRBD1 on 6 matching bases. Germline loops: CDR1 DFQATT, CDR2 SNEGSKA (reference sequence). V was clipped by 1 base and J by 3 bases, with 12 bases between them. This CDR3 has 14 residues.

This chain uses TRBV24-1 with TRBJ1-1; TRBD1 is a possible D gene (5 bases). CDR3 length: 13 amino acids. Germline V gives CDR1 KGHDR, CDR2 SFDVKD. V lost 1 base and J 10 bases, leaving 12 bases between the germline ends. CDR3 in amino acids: CATSDFKGLGAFF. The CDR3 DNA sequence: TGTGCCACCAGTGATTTTAAGGGGTTGGGAGCTTTCTTT.